What follows are 32 T cell receptor beta chains derived from one specimen sequenced in a study of breast tumors, draining lymph nodes, adjacent tissues. Breast cancer patients provided tissue from their axillary draining lymph nodes. TCRdb recomputed calls from the multiplex PCR reads with MiXCR, one row per CDR3 protein. The sample lists more than 200,000 distinct CDR3 sequences; around 32% were seen once. What was sequenced was axillary lymph node tissue. The receptor source for this set is a female donor with breast cancer. Some clones in this sample may be carry-over from other donors' samples.

This clonotype was recorded many times. The genes are TRBV20-1 and TRBJ2-7; TRBD2 is a possible D gene (6 bases). Per germline, CDR1 DFQATT and CDR2 SNEGSKA (reference sequence). The CDR3 length is 13 residues. V was trimmed by 5 bases and J by 0 bases, leaving 11 bases between them. Written as DNA, the CDR3 is TGCAGTGCTCCTCGGACTAACTCCTACGAGCAGTACTTC. Protein sequence: CSAPRTNSYEQYF.

About this clonotype: This is likely a read error, given that the CDR3 carries no conserved phenylalanine or tryptophan at its end. The rearrangement links TRBV7-9 to TRBJ1-6; 8 nucleotides agree with TRBD1. Germline assignment: CDR1 SEHNR and CDR2 FQNEAQ (reference sequence). The trim removed 7 bases at V and 11 bases at J, leaving 10 bases unmatched. The CDR3 runs to 14 residues. For the CDR3, the DNA is TGTGCCAGCACCCGGACAGGGTTTGAGACACCCCTCCACCCT. It translates to CASTRTGFETPLHP.

The table lists this clonotype with many counts. J is TRBJ1-5 and V is TRBV20-1, with D unresolved. Germline-derived CDR1 and CDR2 are DFQATT and SNEGSKA (reference sequence). The CDR3 is 16 amino acids. V was cut by 3 bases and J by 2 bases, with 17 bases left in between. The CDR3 loop reads CSASLPSPGGNQPQHF. The DNA for the CDR3 is TGCAGTGCTAGTTTACCCTCTCCCGGGGGCAATCAGCCCCAGCATTTT.

The V and J genes are TRBV7-8 and TRBJ1-5; the D is unclear. The germline CDR1 and CDR2 sequences are SGHVS and FQNEAQ. The CDR3 consists of 15 residues. The V end was cut by 5 bases, the J end by 3 bases, with 14 bases between. CDR3 loop: CASSGFTGPNQPQHF. CDR3 bases: TGTGCCAGCAGCGGATTCACCGGGCCCAATCAGCCCCAGCATTTT.

Points on this clonotype: One end of the junction is discordant with germline, which a read error may explain. The chain links TRBV7-2 to TRBJ1-5; weak D call: TRBD1 (5 bases). The CDR3 is 16 amino acids. Germline CDR1 SGHTA, CDR2 FQGNSA. The CDR3 nucleotides read TGTGCCAGCAGCTTGGGTGCCAGGGCTGGCAATGAGCCCCAGCATTTT. This gives the protein CASSLGARAGNEPQHF.

Regarding this clonotype: A clone one base away is much larger, so this may be a read error. The chain recombines TRBV28 with TRBJ1-6; D uncertain. CDR1 is MDHEN and CDR2 is SYDVKM in the germline V gene. The CDR3 contains 12 residues. The CDR3: CASSLADSPLRF. In DNA form, the CDR3 reads TGTGCCAGCAGTTTAGCGGATTCACCCCTCCGCTTT.

This clonotype was counted only a few times. This may stem from a read error, because a much larger clone lies one nucleotide away. This chain connects TRBV20-1 to TRBJ1-5; no clear D gene. V gave up 2 bases and J gave up 3 bases, with 8 bases separating them. This CDR3 has 13 residues. Germline lookup yields CDR1 DFQATT and CDR2 SNEGSKA (reference sequence). CDR3 sequence reads: CSARSTANQPQHF. CDR3 coding DNA: TGCAGTGCTAGATCGACGGCCAATCAGCCCCAGCATTTT.

On this clonotype: Likely a read error: the CDR3 ends without its conserved phenylalanine or tryptophan. The chain uses TRBV7-2 and TRBJ2-1; TRBD2 aligns across 9 bases. Germline V gene sequence: CDR1 SGHTA, CDR2 FQGNSA. The CDR3 is made up of 14 amino acids. The DNA of the CDR3 is TGTGCCAGCACTGGGGGACTAGCTTACAATGAACAGTTCCTC. It specifies CASTGGLAYNEQFL.

On this clonotype itself: Just one base apart from a much larger clone, this may be a read error. The J gene is TRBJ2-2, the V gene TRBV6-6, with a weak D call TRBD1 (6 bases). Per the germline V gene, CDR1 is MNHNY and CDR2 is SVGAGI (reference sequence). V gave up 6 bases and J gave up 2 bases, with 13 bases separating them. The CDR3 has 15 residues. CDR3 loop: CASRRTGTNTGELFF. The CDR3, as DNA: TGTGCCAGCAGGCGTACCGGGACAAACACCGGGGAGCTGTTTTTT.

This clonotype was recorded many times. The rearrangement joins TRBV12-3 or TRBV12-4 to TRBJ2-5; 8 bases fit TRBD2. The V and J ends lost 9 bases and 1 base, in that order; junction bases with no gene match: 10. The CDR3 is made up of 15 amino acids. This CDR3 is CASFASGSFQETQYF. Written as DNA, the CDR3 is TGTGCCAGTTTCGCCAGCGGGAGCTTCCAAGAGACCCAGTACTTC.

Ten or more counts support this clonotype. This chain joins TRBV9 and TRBJ2-5; 12 bases fit TRBD2. The CDR3 is made up of 17 amino acids. Germline V gives CDR1 SGDLS, CDR2 YYNGEE. Germline trimming cut 2 bases from V and 0 bases from J; bases unmatched to any gene: 5. In DNA, the CDR3 is TGTGCCAGCAGCGTGGGACTAGCGGGCCCTAACCAAGAGACCCAGTACTTC. This gives the protein CASSVGLAGPNQETQYF.

This clonotype was recorded many times. This chain links TRBV12-3 or TRBV12-4 with TRBJ2-1; 11 bases are a match to TRBD2. The V segment lost 7 bases and the J segment 14 bases; nucleotides outside the gene matches: 10. This CDR3 has 13 residues. CDR3: CASTPSTSGSEFF. CDR3 coding DNA: TGTGCCAGCACCCCTTCAACTAGCGGGAGTGAGTTCTTC.

This clonotype was found many times. V gene TRBV6-1 combines with J gene TRBJ2-2, with a possible D match to TRBD2 (5 bases). Germline CDR1 reads MNHNS; CDR2 reads SASEGT. This CDR3 spans 15 amino acids. V was cut by 1 base and J by 5 bases, with 11 bases left in between. CDR3 coding DNA: TGTGCCAGCAGTGAAGGTCGCGGAGGTACCGGGGAGCTGTTTTTT. Protein: CASSEGRGGTGELFF.

This clonotype was observed at least ten times. The CDR3 loop is CAWKLAGGPGGELFF. CDR3 in DNA: TGTGCCTGGAAACTAGCGGGAGGGCCAGGCGGGGAGCTGTTTTTT. The V call is TRBV30, the J call TRBJ2-2; TRBD2 matches 13 bases. Germline V gene sequence: CDR1 GTSNPN, CDR2 SVGIG (reference sequence). V lost 4 bases, J lost 7 bases, and 6 bases stayed unmatched. The CDR3 is 15 residues long.

Only a few counts were recorded for this clonotype. The genes are TRBV7-9 and TRBJ2-1, with D maybe TRBD2 (5 bases). The CDR3 runs to 19 residues. Per germline, CDR1 SEHNR and CDR2 FQNEAQ (reference sequence). CDR3 DNA sequence: TGTGCAGCTTATCTCTCCCCTCGAGTCCCTAGCTTATCCTACAATGAGCAGTTCTTC. Residues: CAAYLSPRVPSLSYNEQFF.

This clonotype was observed many times. The V call is TRBV4-1, the J call TRBJ2-5, with D perhaps matching TRBD1 (5 bases). The CDR3 sequence is 15 residues long. Trimming took 1 base from V and 5 from J, leaving 14 bases between them. Germline CDR1 and CDR2: MGHRA and YSYEKL. The CDR3 sequence is CASSQVLNRPETQYF. CDR3 sequence (DNA): TGCGCCAGCAGCCAAGTCCTCAACAGGCCCGAGACCCAGTACTTC.

At least ten counts were recorded for this clonotype. The chain joins TRBV18 to TRBJ2-3; 7 bases align to TRBD2. The CDR3 sequence is 15 residues long. The V and J ends lost 6 bases and 3 bases, in that order; junction bases with no gene match: 9. Germline-derived CDR1 and CDR2 are KGHSH and LQKENI. The CDR3 sequence is CASSKRRGETDTQYF. The CDR3 nucleotides are TGTGCCAGCTCCAAGCGTCGGGGGGAGACAGATACGCAGTATTTT.

This clonotype came up many times. The chain combines TRBV7-3 with TRBJ2-1, with 16 bases that match TRBD2. This CDR3 region has 14 residues. Germline V gene sequence: CDR1 SGHTA, CDR2 FQGTGA. J lost 11 bases, V lost 4 bases, and 2 bases had no gene match. This CDR3 is CASSSGLAGGKQFF. The DNA of the CDR3 is TGTGCCAGCAGCTCGGGACTAGCGGGAGGGAAGCAGTTCTTC.

Ten or more counts support this clonotype. The V and J genes are TRBV9 and TRBJ2-5; 7 nucleotides align to TRBD2. The germline gives CDR1 SGDLS, CDR2 YYNGEE. V lost 2 bases and J lost 5; bases outside the gene matches: 6. The CDR3 is 14 amino acids. CDR3 sequence reads: CASSVSVGGETQYF. The CDR3 nucleotides read TGTGCCAGCAGCGTTAGCGTGGGGGGGGAGACCCAGTACTTC.

Note on this clonotype: One base away lies a much larger clone, so this may be a sequencing read error. The chain carries TRBV6-1 and TRBJ2-5; TRBD1 agrees at 9 bases. Germline CDR1 and CDR2: MNHNS and SASEGT. The J segment lost 7 bases and the V segment lost 5 bases, leaving 14 bases of the junction unmatched. CDR3 length equals 16 residues. The CDR3 sequence: CASSHVLTGGDWTQYF. The CDR3, as DNA: TGTGCCAGCAGTCATGTCTTGACAGGGGGGGATTGGACCCAGTACTTC.

The rearrangement uses TRBV7-9 and TRBJ1-1, with no clear D. Germline CDR1 and CDR2: SEHNR and FQNEAQ (reference sequence). The germline V and J ends were trimmed by 0 bases and 7 bases, with 6 bases remaining between them. The CDR3 loop spans 12 amino acids. The CDR3 loop reads CASSLALSEAFF. CDR3 in DNA: TGTGCCAGCAGCTTAGCGCTCAGTGAAGCTTTCTTT.

At least ten counts were recorded for this clonotype. This rearrangement joins TRBV20-1 to TRBJ2-1, with 10 positions matching TRBD2. V lost 6 bases and J lost 9; bases outside the gene matches: 14. This CDR3 contains 15 residues. Germline assignment: CDR1 DFQATT and CDR2 SNEGSKA (reference sequence). CDR3 region: CSAYILAGDISEQFF. CDR3 coding DNA: TGCAGTGCCTATATCCTAGCGGGAGATATAAGTGAGCAGTTCTTC.

This clonotype was recorded at least ten times. The chain links TRBV7-6 to TRBJ2-3; 8 bases fit TRBD2. Germline V lookup: CDR1 SGHVS, CDR2 FNYEAQ. V gave up 5 bases and J gave up 4 bases; unmatched junction bases: 11. The CDR3 loop spans 16 amino acids. CDR3 bases: TGTGCCAGCAGCATTACTAGCGGAGCGGTTTCAGATACGCAGTATTTT. It encodes CASSITSGAVSDTQYF.

This clonotype came up many times. The chain joins TRBV19 to TRBJ2-3; possibly TRBD2 for D (5 bases). CDR3 size: 15 residues. Germline loops: CDR1 LNHDA, CDR2 SQIVND (reference sequence). Between the trimmed V and J ends, which lost 4 bases and 5 bases, there was a span of 16 bases. The CDR3 DNA is TGTGCCAGTAGTACCCGAAGACTACGACAAGATACGCAGTATTTT. It yields the protein CASSTRRLRQDTQYF.

This sequence joins TRBV11-3 and TRBJ1-1; 8 nucleotides agree with TRBD1. Germline loops: CDR1 SGHNT, CDR2 YENEEA. V dropped 1 base and J dropped 6; count of bases not matched to a gene: 10. The CDR3 runs 16 residues. The CDR3 sequence: CASSLGPGQGAPEAFF. Here the CDR3 DNA reads TGTGCCAGCAGCTTAGGGCCCGGGCAGGGGGCTCCTGAAGCTTTCTTT.

The V gene is TRBV4-3, the J gene TRBJ1-3, with D perhaps TRBD1 (5 bases). Trimming shortened V by 3 bases and J by 0 bases, and 15 bases separated the two germline ends. Germline values: CDR1 LGHNA, CDR2 YSLEER. The CDR3 is 17 residues long. CDR3 amino acids: CASSQNLDSYSGNTIYF. As DNA, the CDR3 is TGCGCCAGCAGCCAGAACCTCGACAGCTACTCTGGAAACACCATATATTTT.

The V and J genes are TRBV15 and TRBJ2-7; tentative D call: TRBD1 (6 bases). The CDR3 extends over 15 amino acids. Trimming took off 5 bases at V and 5 bases at J, with 19 bases between the two ends. CDR1 is LNHNV and CDR2 is YYDKDF in the germline V gene (reference sequence). The CDR3 DNA reads TGTGCCACCAGCTCCCGGACAGAGAGCTTGCACGAGCAGTACTTC. Encoded protein: CATSSRTESLHEQYF.

The chain combines TRBV2 with TRBJ1-2; D not resolved. Per germline, CDR1 SNHLY and CDR2 FYNNEI. Trimming stripped 4 bases from V and 4 bases from J, with 13 bases between. The CDR3 is 14 residues long. This CDR3 reads CASSGGAGGYGYTF. In nucleotides, the CDR3 is TGTGCCAGCAGTGGAGGAGCGGGAGGCTATGGCTACACCTTC. Looking up the rest from reference TRBV2 and TRBJ1-2 gives the full variable domain: EPEVTQTPSHQVTQMGQEVILRCVPISNHLYFYWYRQILGQKVEFLVSFYNNEISEKSEIFDDQFSVERPDGSNFTLKIRSTKLEDSAMYFCASSGGAGGYGYTFGSGTRLTVV.

This clonotype appeared many times. In nucleotides, the CDR3 is TGTGCCAGCAGCTTCAAGCGGGTGACCGGGGAGCTGTTTTTT. Protein: CASSFKRVTGELFF. This chain links TRBV5-8 with TRBJ2-2, with a weak D call TRBD2 (6 bases). The germline V gene encodes CDR1 SGHTS and CDR2 YDEGEE. CDR3 length equals 14 residues. V was trimmed by 2 bases and J by 5 bases, leaving 10 bases between them.

Comment on this clonotype: The junction shows a germline mismatch at one end, possibly a read error. The chain links TRBV20-1 to TRBJ2-7, with 14 bases lining up with TRBD2. This CDR3 spans 16 amino acids. Germline CDR1 reads DFQATT; CDR2 reads SNEGSKA (reference sequence). The CDR3 DNA follows: TGCAGTGCGGAAGGGACTAGCGGGGGCAGCTCCTACGAGCAGTGCTTC. It yields the protein CSAEGTSGGSSYEQCF.

Ten or more counts support this clonotype. The genes are TRBV7-3 and TRBJ2-2; 7 bases align to TRBD2. J lost 2 bases, V lost 5 bases, and 8 bases had no gene match. The CDR3 has 16 amino acids. Looked up from germline, CDR1 is SGHTA and CDR2 is FQGTGA. The CDR3 sequence is CASSPTTSLNTGELFF. In DNA form, the CDR3 reads TGTGCCAGCAGCCCAACGACTAGCCTAAACACCGGGGAGCTGTTTTTT. The variable domain in full, with the rest retrieved from reference TRBV7-3 and TRBJ2-2, is GAGVSQTPSNKVTEKGKYVELRCDPISGHTALYWYRQSLGQGPEFLIYFQGTGAADDSGLPNDRFFAVRPEGSVSTLKIQRTERGDSAVYLCASSPTTSLNTGELFFGEGSRLTVL.

The chain is built from TRBV11-1 and TRBJ1-3, with D maybe TRBD1 (5 bases). This CDR3 has 15 residues. The germline V gene encodes CDR1 SGHAT and CDR2 FQDESV (reference sequence). V gave up 1 base and J gave up 6 bases, with 13 bases separating them. The CDR3 nucleotides read TGTGCCAGCAGCTTAGACCCAGGGACTGAAAACACCATATATTTT. Residues: CASSLDPGTENTIYF. Full variable domain (outside the CDR3, taken from reference TRBV11-1 and TRBJ1-3): EAEVAQSPRYKITEKSQAVAFWCDPISGHATLYWYRQILGQGPELLVQFQDESVVDDSQLPKDRFSAERLKGVDSTLKIQPAELGDSAMYLCASSLDPGTENTIYFGEGSWLTVV.